The T cell receptor beta chain described here comes from a study of sequential checkpoint blockade in melanoma. As for treatment: randomized to nivolumab then ipilimumab (arm A) or the reverse (arm B). Clones were read by immunoSEQ multiplex PCR, and TCRdb kept only the in-frame ones, dropping some. The sample includes about 13,000 clones, 27% of them seen just once. The germline V gene has CDR1 SGHNT and CDR2 YENEEA. J lost 4 bases, V lost 5 bases, and 7 bases had no gene match. The CDR3 has 14 residues. In this sample, this clone turned up many times. The TCR comes from a human donor with melanoma. This chain links TRBV11-3 with TRBJ1-1, with 7 nucleotides matching TRBD1. The sequences come from tumor tissue (inferred from file names), collected from a patient given nivolumab and ipilimumab in sequence. CDR3 sequence: CASSPRDRLTEAFF. The CDR3 region has the DNA TGTGCCAGCAGCCCACGGGACAGACTCACTGAAGCTTTCTTT. The full variable domain, rest sourced from reference TRBV11-3 and TRBJ1-1, is EAGVVQSPRYKIIEKKQPVAFWCNPISGHNTLYWYLQNLGQGPELLIRYENEEAVDDSQLPKDRFSAERLKGVDSTLKIQPAELGDSAVYLCASSPRDRLTEAFFGQGTRLTVV.